This T cell receptor (beta chain) was recovered during a study of monozygotic twins with inflammatory bowel disease. This CDR3 spans 12 amino acids. The germline V gene encodes CDR1 DFQATT and CDR2 SNEGSKA (reference sequence). From its re-call of the 5' RACE reads, TCRdb lists each CDR3 protein once, without DNA. In all, the sample yields a few hundred thousand distinct CDR3 sequences. Whole blood served as the source of total RNA, and no T cell sorting took place. The chain employs TRBV20-1 and TRBJ2-5; TCRdb indicates TRBD2, and absent DNA this call remains unverified. The sequenced sample was blood. The receptor was isolated from a human donor with ulcerative colitis or Crohn's disease, or a healthy co-twin of an affected twin (not recorded which). This CDR3 is CSARGGEVPEYF.